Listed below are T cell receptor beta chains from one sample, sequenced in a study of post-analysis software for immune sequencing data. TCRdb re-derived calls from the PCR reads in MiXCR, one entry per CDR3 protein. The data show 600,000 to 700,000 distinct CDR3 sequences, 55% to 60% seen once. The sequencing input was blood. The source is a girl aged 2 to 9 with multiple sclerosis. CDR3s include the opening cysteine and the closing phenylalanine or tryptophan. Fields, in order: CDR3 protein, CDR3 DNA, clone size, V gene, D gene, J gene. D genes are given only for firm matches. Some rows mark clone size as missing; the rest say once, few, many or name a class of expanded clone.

CDR3aa: CASGNGGGNEQFF
CDR3nt: TGTGCCAGCGGAAACGGTGGGGGCAATGAGCAGTTCTTC
abundance: -
v_gene: TRBV6-6
d_gene: -
j_gene: TRBJ2-1

CDR3aa: CSTAMRTSGNDEQYF
CDR3nt: TGCAGTACTGCTATGAGGACTAGCGGGAATGACGAGCAGTACTTC
abundance: -
v_gene: TRBV20-1
d_gene: TRBD2
j_gene: TRBJ2-7

CDR3aa: CSASLNAGEQFF
CDR3nt: TGCAGTGCTAGTCTTAACGCGGGTGAGCAGTTCTTC
abundance: -
v_gene: TRBV20-1
d_gene: -
j_gene: TRBJ2-1

CDR3aa: CASSRDWGYNEQFF
CDR3nt: TGTGCCAGCAGCCGGGACTGGGGTTACAATGAGCAGTTCTTC
abundance: -
v_gene: TRBV6-1
d_gene: -
j_gene: TRBJ2-1

CDR3aa: CAGSLGGFENEQFF
CDR3nt: TGCGCCGGCAGCTTGGGGGGATTCGAAAATGAGCAGTTCTTC
abundance: few
v_gene: TRBV5-1
d_gene: -
j_gene: TRBJ2-1

CDR3aa: CASSLTGHGEPQHF
CDR3nt: TGTGCCAGCAGCCTGACAGGACACGGAGAGCCCCAGCATTTT
abundance: -
v_gene: TRBV27
d_gene: -
j_gene: TRBJ1-5

CDR3aa: CATGYSPLSYNEQFF
CDR3nt: TGTGCCACGGGGTATAGTCCCCTCTCCTACAATGAGCAGTTCTTC
abundance: -
v_gene: TRBV10-3
d_gene: -
j_gene: TRBJ2-1

CDR3aa: CSVVRADKSSHEQYF
CDR3nt: TGCAGCGTTGTTAGGGCAGACAAGAGCTCCCACGAGCAGTACTTC
abundance: -
v_gene: TRBV29-1
d_gene: -
j_gene: TRBJ2-7

CDR3aa: CAISGEDRRYGYTF
CDR3nt: TGTGCCATCAGTGGCGAGGACAGGCGGTATGGCTACACCTTC
abundance: few
v_gene: TRBV10-3
d_gene: TRBD1
j_gene: TRBJ1-2

CDR3aa: CASSNDRGYEQYF
CDR3nt: TGTGCCAGCAGCAATGACAGGGGCTACGAGCAGTACTTC
abundance: -
v_gene: TRBV7-8
d_gene: TRBD1
j_gene: TRBJ2-7

CDR3aa: CASSPTERQFQNTEAFF
CDR3nt: TGTGCCAGCAGCCCGACCGAAAGACAGTTTCAGAACACTGAAGCTTTCTTT
abundance: few
v_gene: TRBV7-9
d_gene: -
j_gene: TRBJ1-1

CDR3aa: CASSARTGGYEQYF
CDR3nt: TGCGCCAGCAGCGCCCGGACAGGGGGCTACGAGCAGTACTTC
abundance: -
v_gene: TRBV5-1
d_gene: TRBD1
j_gene: TRBJ2-7

CDR3aa: CASSRPGGYGYTF
CDR3nt: TGTGCCAGCAGTAGACCAGGAGGCTATGGCTACACCTTC
abundance: few
v_gene: TRBV27
d_gene: -
j_gene: TRBJ1-2

CDR3aa: CASRRFSNQPQHF
CDR3nt: TGTGCCAGCAGAAGGTTTAGCAATCAGCCCCAGCATTTT
abundance: few
v_gene: TRBV12-3/TRBV12-4
d_gene: -
j_gene: TRBJ1-5

CDR3aa: CASGQTLTSGGSRVYF
CDR3nt: TGTGCCAGCGGCCAGACCCTGACTAGCGGGGGGTCGCGGGTGTACTTC
abundance: -
v_gene: TRBV12-3/TRBV12-4
d_gene: TRBD2
j_gene: TRBJ2-4

CDR3aa: CASSAGTGGRNEQFF
CDR3nt: TGTGCCAGCAGCGCCGGGACAGGGGGTCGAAATGAGCAGTTCTTC
abundance: -
v_gene: TRBV12-3/TRBV12-4
d_gene: TRBD1
j_gene: TRBJ2-1

CDR3aa: CATSDPSRPDGELFF
CDR3nt: TGTGCCACCAGTGATCCCAGTCGACCCGACGGGGAGCTGTTTTTT
abundance: -
v_gene: TRBV24-1
d_gene: -
j_gene: TRBJ2-2

CDR3aa: CASSFAGDPGWSDTQYF
CDR3nt: TGTGCCAGCAGCTTTGCTGGGGACCCCGGATGGTCCGATACGCAGTATTTT
abundance: few
v_gene: TRBV2
d_gene: -
j_gene: TRBJ2-3

CDR3aa: CAISRTSPTYEQYF
CDR3nt: TGTGCCATCAGCAGGACCTCGCCCACTTACGAGCAGTACTTC
abundance: -
v_gene: TRBV10-3
d_gene: -
j_gene: TRBJ2-7

CDR3aa: CASRGQYNSSLHF
CDR3nt: TGTGCCAGCAGGGGACAGTATAATTCATCCCTCCACTTT
abundance: -
v_gene: TRBV6-5
d_gene: TRBD1
j_gene: TRBJ1-6

CDR3aa: CATSRYGAVNEQFF
CDR3nt: TGTGCCACCAGCAGATACGGGGCGGTGAATGAGCAGTTCTTC
abundance: -
v_gene: TRBV15
d_gene: -
j_gene: TRBJ2-1

CDR3aa: CASSLLQPLSYNEQFF
CDR3nt: TGTGCCAGCAGTTTATTACAGCCTCTATCCTACAATGAGCAGTTCTTC
abundance: -
v_gene: TRBV27
d_gene: -
j_gene: TRBJ2-1

CDR3aa: CATSVPTDTQYF
CDR3nt: TGTGCCACCAGTGTGCCGACAGATACGCAGTATTTT
abundance: few
v_gene: TRBV15
d_gene: -
j_gene: TRBJ2-3

CDR3aa: CASSYAPGSTNEKLFF
CDR3nt: TGTGCCAGCAGTTACGCCCCAGGGTCGACTAATGAAAAACTGTTTTTT
abundance: -
v_gene: TRBV6-6
d_gene: -
j_gene: TRBJ1-4

CDR3aa: CASQMDNRPYGYTF
CDR3nt: TGTGCCAGCCAGATGGACAACCGACCTTATGGCTACACCTTC
abundance: few
v_gene: TRBV6-2/TRBV6-3
d_gene: -
j_gene: TRBJ1-2

CDR3aa: CASTQGGGISPYNEQFF
CDR3nt: TGTGCCAGCACCCAGGGAGGGGGCATAAGTCCCTACAATGAGCAGTTCTTC
abundance: -
v_gene: TRBV7-8
d_gene: -
j_gene: TRBJ2-1

CDR3aa: CASSPTGLDEQFF
CDR3nt: TGTGCCAGCAGCCCGACAGGGCTCGATGAGCAGTTCTTC
abundance: -
v_gene: TRBV5-5
d_gene: TRBD1
j_gene: TRBJ2-1

CDR3aa: CASSYPSNYGYTF
CDR3nt: TGTGCCAGCAGTTACCCTTCTAACTATGGCTACACCTTC
abundance: -
v_gene: TRBV7-2
d_gene: -
j_gene: TRBJ1-2

CDR3aa: CASSYWGNYGYTF
CDR3nt: TGTGCCAGCAGTTACTGGGGGAACTATGGCTACACCTTC
abundance: few
v_gene: TRBV6-5
d_gene: -
j_gene: TRBJ1-2

CDR3aa: CAISEGYTEAFF
CDR3nt: TGTGCCATCAGTGAAGGTTACACTGAAGCTTTCTTT
abundance: -
v_gene: TRBV10-3
d_gene: -
j_gene: TRBJ1-1

CDR3aa: CASNHGEQETQYF
CDR3nt: TGTGCCAGCAATCACGGAGAGCAAGAGACCCAGTACTTC
abundance: few
v_gene: TRBV6-2/TRBV6-3
d_gene: -
j_gene: TRBJ2-5

CDR3aa: CASTEGGRVAHEQFF
CDR3nt: TGTGCCAGCACGGAAGGAGGGAGAGTCGCCCATGAGCAGTTCTTC
abundance: -
v_gene: TRBV27
d_gene: -
j_gene: TRBJ2-1

CDR3aa: CASSPQGGDIQYF
CDR3nt: TGCGCCAGCAGCCCTCAAGGGGGGGACATTCAGTACTTC
abundance: many
v_gene: TRBV5-1
d_gene: -
j_gene: TRBJ2-4

CDR3aa: CASSFTSGVGGETQYF
CDR3nt: TGTGCCAGCAGTTTCACTAGCGGGGTGGGTGGAGAGACCCAGTACTTC
abundance: few
v_gene: TRBV12-3/TRBV12-4
d_gene: TRBD2
j_gene: TRBJ2-5

CDR3aa: CATSDSPKRSDIYNEQFF
CDR3nt: TGTGCCACCAGTGATTCACCGAAAAGAAGTGACATCTACAATGAGCAGTTCTTC
abundance: -
v_gene: TRBV24-1
d_gene: -
j_gene: TRBJ2-1

CDR3aa: CASSYSTQGDTQYF
CDR3nt: TGTGCCAGCAGTTACTCCACTCAGGGAGATACGCAGTATTTT
abundance: -
v_gene: TRBV9
d_gene: -
j_gene: TRBJ2-3

CDR3aa: CSVDKAGQETQYF
CDR3nt: TGCAGCGTTGATAAGGCAGGCCAAGAGACCCAGTACTTC
abundance: -
v_gene: TRBV29-1
d_gene: -
j_gene: TRBJ2-5

CDR3aa: CASSQIPQGGEQFF
CDR3nt: TGTGCCAGTTCACAAATACCACAGGGGGGTGAGCAGTTCTTC
abundance: -
v_gene: TRBV19
d_gene: TRBD1
j_gene: TRBJ2-1

CDR3aa: CASSKGPPGTEAFF
CDR3nt: TGTGCCAGCAGTAAGGGACCCCCCGGCACTGAAGCTTTCTTT
abundance: -
v_gene: TRBV6-6
d_gene: -
j_gene: TRBJ1-1

CDR3aa: CASSQVPDRAGYTF
CDR3nt: TGCGCCAGCAGCCAAGTTCCGGACAGGGCAGGCTACACCTTC
abundance: few
v_gene: TRBV4-3
d_gene: TRBD1
j_gene: TRBJ1-2

CDR3aa: CASSPPWVILAKNIQYF
CDR3nt: TGTGCCAGCAGTCCCCCCTGGGTCATACTAGCCAAAAACATTCAGTACTTC
abundance: -
v_gene: TRBV28
d_gene: -
j_gene: TRBJ2-4

CDR3aa: CSAMWWEEYNEQFF
CDR3nt: TGCAGTGCCATGTGGTGGGAGGAGTACAATGAGCAGTTCTTC
abundance: -
v_gene: TRBV20-1
d_gene: -
j_gene: TRBJ2-1

CDR3aa: CASSLTLQGSQYF
CDR3nt: TGTGCCAGCAGCTTAACGCTACAGGGCTCCCAGTACTTC
abundance: -
v_gene: TRBV5-5
d_gene: -
j_gene: TRBJ2-4

CDR3aa: CASTVAGGLYNEQFF
CDR3nt: TGCGCCAGCACCGTAGCGGGAGGGCTGTACAATGAGCAGTTCTTC
abundance: -
v_gene: TRBV5-1
d_gene: TRBD2
j_gene: TRBJ2-1

CDR3aa: CASSALGNTEAFF
CDR3nt: TGTGCCAGCAGCGCATTGGGCAATACTGAAGCTTTCTTT
abundance: few
v_gene: TRBV9
d_gene: -
j_gene: TRBJ1-1

CDR3aa: CSATYRALLEQYF
CDR3nt: TGCAGTGCTACATACCGGGCCCTCTTAGAGCAGTACTTC
abundance: few
v_gene: TRBV20-1
d_gene: -
j_gene: TRBJ2-7

CDR3aa: CSMGPGSNTDTQYF
CDR3nt: TGCAGCATGGGACCCGGGAGTAACACAGATACGCAGTATTTT
abundance: -
v_gene: TRBV29-1
d_gene: -
j_gene: TRBJ2-3

CDR3aa: CSGVGLAGGGLTDTQYF
CDR3nt: TGCAGCGGCGTGGGACTAGCGGGAGGGGGGCTCACAGATACGCAGTATTTT
abundance: few
v_gene: TRBV29-1
d_gene: TRBD2
j_gene: TRBJ2-3

CDR3aa: CASSLDFSGSEQFF
CDR3nt: TGTGCCAGCAGTTTGGACTTCTCCGGGTCGGAGCAGTTCTTC
abundance: -
v_gene: TRBV12-3/TRBV12-4
d_gene: -
j_gene: TRBJ2-1

CDR3aa: CASSLVVGADTQYF
CDR3nt: TGCGCCAGCAGCTTGGTGGTCGGAGCAGATACGCAGTATTTT
abundance: -
v_gene: TRBV5-1
d_gene: -
j_gene: TRBJ2-3

CDR3aa: CASSPTGASLKAYF
CDR3nt: TGTGCCAGCTCACCCACCGGGGCCTCTCTAAAGGCGTACTTC
abundance: -
v_gene: TRBV18
d_gene: -
j_gene: TRBJ2-5

CDR3aa: CASSGRGNTEAFF
CDR3nt: TGTGCCAGCAGCGGCCGGGGCAACACTGAAGCTTTCTTT
abundance: -
v_gene: TRBV9
d_gene: -
j_gene: TRBJ1-1